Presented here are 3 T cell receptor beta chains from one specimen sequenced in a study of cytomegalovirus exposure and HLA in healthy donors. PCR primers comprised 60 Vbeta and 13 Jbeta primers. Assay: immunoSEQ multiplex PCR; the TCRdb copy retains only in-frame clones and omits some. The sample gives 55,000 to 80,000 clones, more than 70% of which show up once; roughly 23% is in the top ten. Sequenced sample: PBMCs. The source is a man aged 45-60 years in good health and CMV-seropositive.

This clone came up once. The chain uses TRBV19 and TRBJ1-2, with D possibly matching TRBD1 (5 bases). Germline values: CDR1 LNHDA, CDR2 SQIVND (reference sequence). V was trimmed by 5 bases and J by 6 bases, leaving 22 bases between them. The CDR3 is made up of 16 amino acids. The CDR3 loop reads CASSPTENLRLNGYTF. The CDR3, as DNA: TGTGCCAGTAGTCCGACAGAGAACCTCCGACTGAATGGCTACACCTTC.

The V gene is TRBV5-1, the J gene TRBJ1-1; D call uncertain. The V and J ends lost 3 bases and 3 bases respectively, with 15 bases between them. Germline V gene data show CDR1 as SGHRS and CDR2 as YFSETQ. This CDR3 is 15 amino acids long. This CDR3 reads CASSYGSAGYTEAFF. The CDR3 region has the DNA TGCGCCAGCAGCTATGGAAGTGCAGGCTACACTGAAGCTTTCTTT.

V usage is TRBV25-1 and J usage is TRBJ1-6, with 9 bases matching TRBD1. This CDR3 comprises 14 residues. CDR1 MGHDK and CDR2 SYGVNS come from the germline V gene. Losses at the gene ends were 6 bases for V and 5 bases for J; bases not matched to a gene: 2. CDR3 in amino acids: CASRWDRDNSPLHF. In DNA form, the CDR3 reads TGTGCCAGCAGATGGGACAGGGATAATTCACCCCTCCACTTT.